Below, 24 T cell receptor beta chains from the same sample are listed, as sequenced in a study of CD8 T cells in Susac syndrome. Random hexamers primed reverse transcription of roughly 0.5 to 1 ug RNA. One entry per CDR3 protein, called by TCRdb with MiXCR from the immunoSEQ multiplex PCR reads. The table lists approximately 74,000 distinct CDR3 sequences, about 92% of them singletons, with about 0.52% in the top ten. The sequencing sample was made of CD4+ T cells from PBMCs. These receptors originate from a human donor with Susac syndrome.

The CDR3, as DNA: TGTGCCAGCCAAAAATCCCAGGGGGCGAGCTACGAGCAGTACTTC. Encoded protein: CASQKSQGASYEQYF. The genes are TRBV12-3 or TRBV12-4 and TRBJ2-7; 8 bases align to TRBD1. Trimming cost V 8 bases and J 3 bases; bases outside gene matches: 12. The CDR3 has 15 residues.

The V call is TRBV4-1, the J call TRBJ2-1, with 9 nucleotides matching TRBD2. With 2 bases clipped from V and 4 bases from J, the junction kept 6 bases outside the gene matches. Germline V CDR1 and CDR2: MGHRA, YSYEKL. The CDR3 is 16 amino acids. The CDR3 DNA is TGCGCCAGCAGCCAACTCCCTAGCGGGGCTTACAATGAGCAGTTCTTC. Its protein is CASSQLPSGAYNEQFF.

For the CDR3, the DNA is TGTGCCAGCACCCGGGGGGTGACAGGGAAGAAAGAGACCCAGTACTTC. This translates into CASTRGVTGKKETQYF. The rearrangement links TRBV7-9 to TRBJ2-5; either TRBD1 or TRBD2 may fit D (7 bases each). Germline V gene sequence: CDR1 SEHNR, CDR2 FQNEAQ (reference sequence). Trimming shortened V by 7 bases and J by 3 bases, and 21 bases separated the two germline ends. The CDR3 consists of 16 residues.

This clonotype occurred once. The chain recombines TRBV3-1 with TRBJ2-7; TRBD2 matches at 8 bases. Trimming removed 2 bases from V and 3 bases from J; junction bases left unmatched: 3. The germline V gene encodes CDR1 LGHDT and CDR2 YNNKEL (reference sequence). This CDR3 contains 14 residues. The CDR3 coding sequence is TGTGCCAGCAGCCAACCGGGAGGGTTCTACGAGCAGTACTTC. Encoded protein: CASSQPGGFYEQYF.

This chain uses TRBV7-9 with TRBJ1-6; 10 nucleotides line up with TRBD1. This CDR3 comprises 16 residues. V shed 5 bases, J shed 7 bases, and the junction held 8 bases outside the gene matches. CDR1 and CDR2 from the germline V gene are SEHNR and FQNEAQ (reference sequence). The CDR3 region is CASSPETGGLNSPLHF. The CDR3 bases are TGTGCCAGCAGCCCAGAGACAGGGGGCTTGAATTCACCCCTCCACTTT.

The rearrangement links TRBV30 to TRBJ1-2, with D possibly TRBD1 on 5 matching bases. This CDR3 comprises 10 residues. The V end lost 5 bases, the J end lost 9 bases, and 10 bases lay between the germline ends. The V gene's germline CDR1 is GTSNPN and CDR2 SVGIG (reference sequence). CDR3 nucleotides: TGTGCCTGGCGGGAGGACAGCTACACCTTC. Protein product: CAWREDSYTF. The variable domain in full, with the rest retrieved from reference TRBV30 and TRBJ1-2, is SQTIHQWPATLVQPVGSPLSLECTVEGTSNPNLYWYRQAAGRGLQLLFYSVGIGQISSEVPQNLSASRPQDRQFILSSKKLLLSDSGFYLCAWREDSYTFGSGTRLTVV.

The chain recombines TRBV10-2 with TRBJ2-5, with TRBD1 matching 7 bases. CDR3 size: 14 residues. V lost 7 bases to trimming and J lost 0 bases; unmatched junction nucleotides: 5. Germline-derived CDR1 and CDR2 are WSHSY and SAAADI. CDR3 sequence (DNA): TGCGCCAGCAAGGGGGCAGCATACCAAGAGACCCAGTACTTC. Residues: CASKGAAYQETQYF.

CDR3 bases: TGTGCCAGCAGCCTCCGATATCGGGGAGGCGGGGAGCTGTTTTTT. It translates to CASSLRYRGGGELFF. The V and J genes are TRBV3-1 and TRBJ2-2; TRBD2 might be the D (6 bases). Germline lookup yields CDR1 LGHDT and CDR2 YNNKEL (reference sequence). The CDR3 runs 15 residues. V lost 4 bases and J 7 bases, leaving 16 bases between the germline ends.

This clonotype was seen only once. The J gene is TRBJ2-5, the V gene TRBV18; D is uncertain. Trimming pared 6 bases from V and 4 bases from J, leaving 12 bases between. This CDR3 has 13 residues. Germline CDR1 KGHSH, CDR2 LQKENI. CDR3 coding DNA: TGTGCCAGCTCCAGGACCGTTTCAGAGACCCAGTACTTC. This sequence encodes CASSRTVSETQYF.

A few counts support this clonotype. The chain uses TRBV6-1 and TRBJ2-7, with TRBD2 matching 7 bases. The CDR3 contains 16 residues. Per the germline V gene, CDR1 is MNHNS and CDR2 is SASEGT. J lost 0 bases, V lost 3 bases, and 8 bases had no gene match. The DNA of the CDR3 is TGTGCCAGCAGTGACCCACCACTAGCGAGCTCCTACGAGCAGTACTTC. The encoded protein is CASSDPPLASSYEQYF.

This chain joins TRBV19 and TRBJ2-3, with D unclear. Germline-derived CDR1 and CDR2 are LNHDA and SQIVND (reference sequence). V lost 7 bases, J lost 2 bases, and 7 bases lay in between. The CDR3 runs to 12 residues. As DNA, the CDR3 is TGTGCCAGTACAGAGAACACAGATACGCAGTATTTT. It codes for CASTENTDTQYF.

The chain couples TRBV20-1 to TRBJ2-3; D is possibly TRBD2 (6 bases). From germline, CDR1 is DFQATT and CDR2 SNEGSKA (reference sequence). V dropped 5 bases and J dropped 6 bases, with 18 bases sitting between them. The CDR3 extends over 14 amino acids. CDR3 DNA: TGCAGTGCTCAGGGACTCTTAAGAGGGGATACGCAGTATTTT. Translation gives CSAQGLLRGDTQYF.

The V gene is TRBV10-2, the J gene TRBJ1-4, with 8 positions matching TRBD1. Germline CDR1 is WSHSY and CDR2 is SAAADI. The CDR3 runs to 14 residues. Germline trimming cut 6 bases from V and 4 bases from J; bases unmatched to any gene: 4. CDR3 protein: CASRGTGSNEKLFF. The DNA for the CDR3 is TGCGCCAGCAGGGGGACAGGAAGTAATGAAAAACTGTTTTTT.

The rearrangement uses TRBV10-3 and TRBJ2-1, with a tentative D call TRBD1 (5 bases). The CDR3 extends over 12 amino acids. Deletions cut 6 bases from V and 8 bases from J, with 11 bases between. Looked up from germline, CDR1 is ENHRY and CDR2 is SYGVKD. CDR3 bases: TGTGCCATCAGGGGGCAAGGGGATGAGCAGTTCTTC. Residues: CAIRGQGDEQFF.

J is TRBJ2-1 and V is TRBV2; the D gene is possibly TRBD1 (6 bases). The CDR3 contains 15 residues. The germline gives CDR1 SNHLY, CDR2 FYNNEI. V dropped 8 bases and J dropped 6 bases, with 20 bases sitting between them. The CDR3 nucleotides read TGTGCCAGCGTAGAAGACAGGCCTCTCGGCAATGAGCAGTTCTTC. The encoded protein is CASVEDRPLGNEQFF.

This clonotype showed up just once. The chain carries TRBV20-1 and TRBJ2-2; 11 positions agree with TRBD2. The CDR3 has 12 residues. J gave up 6 bases and V 8 bases, and 2 bases lay outside the gene matches. Germline V lookup: CDR1 DFQATT, CDR2 SNEGSKA (reference sequence). CDR3: CSLAGGPGELFF. The CDR3, as DNA: TGCAGTTTAGCGGGAGGGCCCGGGGAGCTGTTTTTT.

V usage is TRBV4-1 and J usage is TRBJ2-6, with D perhaps TRBD2 (5 bases). This CDR3 contains 17 residues. V lost 6 bases to trimming and J lost 0 bases, with 15 bases between them. Germline V gene sequence: CDR1 MGHRA, CDR2 YSYEKL. This CDR3 reads CASRLSDGGSGANVLTF. The CDR3 bases are TGCGCCAGCAGACTCTCGGACGGAGGCTCTGGGGCCAACGTCCTGACTTTC.

This clonotype was observed a few times. The CDR3 protein is CASSLGQPNTDTQYF. The DNA for the CDR3 is TGTGCCAGCAGCTTGGGACAGCCGAACACAGATACGCAGTATTTT. The V gene is TRBV5-6, the J gene TRBJ2-3; perhaps TRBD1 as D (5 bases). Trimming took off 0 bases at V and 2 bases at J, with 10 bases between the two ends. Germline V CDR1 and CDR2: SGHDT, YYEEEE. This CDR3 contains 15 residues.

V gene TRBV20-1 combines with J gene TRBJ1-2; D gene unclear. This CDR3 comprises 14 residues. Trimming removed 2 bases at V and 6 bases at J, with 16 bases between. Per the germline V gene, CDR1 is DFQATT and CDR2 is SNEGSKA (reference sequence). The CDR3 loop is CSARSSIRQDGYTF. CDR3 nucleotides: TGCAGTGCTAGATCCTCGATCCGACAAGATGGCTACACCTTC.

V gene TRBV6-1 combines with J gene TRBJ2-5; D possibly corresponds to TRBD1 (5 bases). The CDR3 covers 16 residues. Trimming stripped 1 base from V and 2 bases from J, with 14 bases between. CDR1 MNHNS and CDR2 SASEGT come from the germline V gene. The CDR3 sequence: CASSEDGATPQETQYF. CDR3 sequence (DNA): TGTGCCAGCAGTGAAGATGGGGCTACCCCACAAGAGACCCAGTACTTC.

CDR3 bases: TGTGCCAGCAGGCCCCTGACAGGGAGGTTCAATGAGCAGTTCTTC. Translation: CASRPLTGRFNEQFF. V gene TRBV11-2 combines with J gene TRBJ2-1, with a possible D match to TRBD1 (7 bases). The CDR3 length is 15 residues. The germline V and J ends were trimmed by 6 bases and 6 bases, with 18 bases remaining between them. Germline lookup yields CDR1 SGHAT and CDR2 FQNNGV.

The chain links TRBV19 to TRBJ2-1, with 7 bases aligning to TRBD1. Germline-derived CDR1 and CDR2 are LNHDA and SQIVND (reference sequence). This CDR3 spans 15 amino acids. The junction had 7 bases not matched to a gene; V was cut back by 5 bases and J by 3 bases. This CDR3 reads CASSLTGLHYNEQFF. The CDR3 DNA is TGTGCCAGTAGTCTGACAGGGCTGCACTACAATGAGCAGTTCTTC.

This clonotype was observed a single time. The rearrangement links TRBV14 to TRBJ1-3, with D hard to call. V shed 4 bases and J shed 2 bases, with 12 bases lying between them. CDR3 length equals 15 residues. Germline V gene data show CDR1 as SGHDN and CDR2 as FVKESK. This CDR3 is CASSRASPTGNTIYF. CDR3 DNA sequence: TGTGCCAGCAGCCGCGCTTCTCCCACTGGAAACACCATATATTTT.

The V gene is TRBV5-1, the J gene TRBJ2-5, with TRBD2 matching 9 bases. Per germline, CDR1 SGHRS and CDR2 YFSETQ. Trimming cost V 2 bases and J 5 bases; bases outside gene matches: 13. The CDR3 runs 17 residues. In DNA form, the CDR3 reads TGCGCCAGCAGCTTTCAAGCGGGGGGTAGGCGAAGCGAGACCCAGTACTTC. Encoded protein: CASSFQAGGRRSETQYF. The whole variable domain, remainder taken from reference TRBV5-1 and TRBJ2-5, is KAGVTQTPRYLIKTRGQQVTLSCSPISGHRSVSWYQQTPGQGLQFLFEYFSETQRNKGNFPGRFSGRQFSNSRSEMNVSTLELGDSALYLCASSFQAGGRRSETQYFGPGTRLLVL.